Sequencing of this T cell receptor beta chain was carried out in a study of early T cells in non-severe SARS-CoV-2 infection (dated by TCRdb to the early 2020s). A note on the overall study: TCR sequencing used bulk RNA from unsorted whole blood, so alpha and beta chains could not be paired. The paper's findings and limits, for the study overall: VDJdb matching was skewed toward anti-spike CD8 responses, so virus-specific expansions were likely underestimated and private and CD4 specificities were missed.

Libraries were prepared through 5' RACE. Data came from a NextSeq 500. In the TCR library protocol, unique molecular identifiers were attached to individual cDNA molecules to correct for PCR bias and sequencing error. Both TCR alpha and beta chains were sequenced, and tight co-correlation was observed between alpha and beta sequence abundances in each sample. The published analysis was carried out like this. Decombinator V4 was used to perform V gene, J gene and CDR3 annotation of TCR sequences. Expanded TCRs were defined as changing significantly between any two time points under a Poisson model with p below 0.0001. Abundances of TCRs were expressed as counts per million after normalisation to the total number of TCRs sequenced in each sample. TRAV1-2 paired with TRAJ12, TRAJ20 or TRAJ33 defined MAIT TCRs, while TRAV10 paired with TRAJ18 defined iNKT TCRs. A search of VDJdb, accessed on 1 November 2021, was run for TCRs annotated to CMV, EBV and SARS-CoV-2, with TCRs annotated for multiple antigens excluded. TCRdb reran the public reads through fastp at Q25 and MiXCR, keeping productive beta chains. One record per CDR3 amino acid sequence lists the most common genes and DNA. Clone size and V and J calls follow TCRdb, not the original study. A total of 25,000 to 30,000 distinct CDR3 sequences appear in this sample, roughly 5.1% of them only once. Approximately 2.4% of the sample goes to the ten largest clones.

The CDR3 numbers 14 residues from cysteine through phenylalanine. Only the CDR3 DNA stays, 42 bases, in frame from base 1. V sheds 7 bases and J sheds 3 bases, leaving 13 bases between their ends. Set within a cohort of healthcare workers in London, UK, this nested case-control study involved weekly PCR testing of nasopharyngeal swabs along with blood sampling. Healthcare workers were enrolled in the week of the UK lockdown, from 23 to 31 March 2020, and were followed every week for up to about 16 weeks. This clonotype was counted between two and nine times. Its antigen remains undetermined. Base-call qualities are not available, and no considerably larger clone is one nucleotide away.

This clonotype was obtained from an adult who was a healthcare worker with PCR-confirmed SARS-CoV-2 infection or an uninfected control (not recorded which). The rearranged chain carries TRBV12-3 or TRBV12-4 and TRBJ1-5, with a weak D call of TRBD1 (6 bases match). Material: whole blood. The DNA sequence is given as TGTGCCAGCACCGGGGGCAGAAACAATCAGCCCCAGCATTTT. This gives the protein CASTGGRNNQPQHF.